This TCR beta chain is drawn from a study of cytomegalovirus exposure and HLA in healthy donors. PCR amplification relied on 60 Vbeta primers (plus 13 Jbeta primers). As originally analysed: In a later analysis, the count reached 76 million or so unique TCR beta chains, with approximately 11 million shared. Some clones are missing from TCRdb's copy, which holds only in-frame ones; the method was immunoSEQ multiplex PCR. The V and J calls and clone size come from that table; D and trimming were worked out from the DNA. This table holds more than 95,000 clones, around 70% found once. CDR3 length equals 19 residues. Germline V gene sequence: CDR1 MGHRA, CDR2 YSYEKL. Trimming shortened V by 0 bases and J by 7 bases, and 22 bases separated the two germline ends.

The sequenced sample was PBMCs. The rearrangement uses TRBV4-1 and TRBJ1-6; a possible D gene is TRBD1 (6 bases). The sequence came from a woman in her forties or fifties in good health and CMV-seropositive. The CDR3 region has the DNA TGCGCCAGCAGCCAAGAAGAGCTATTAAGAGGCAGGGGAAATTCACCCCTCCACTTT. Amino acid sequence: CASSQEELLRGRGNSPLHF.